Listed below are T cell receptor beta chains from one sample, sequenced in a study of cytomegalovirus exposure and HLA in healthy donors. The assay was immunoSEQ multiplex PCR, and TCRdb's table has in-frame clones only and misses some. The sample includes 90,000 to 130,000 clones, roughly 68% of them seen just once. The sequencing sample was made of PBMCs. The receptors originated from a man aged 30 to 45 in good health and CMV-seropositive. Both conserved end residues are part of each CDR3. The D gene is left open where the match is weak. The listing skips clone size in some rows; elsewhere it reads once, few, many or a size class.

TGTGCCAGCAGCTTAGAGGGTTCGAGGGACAGCATCAATGAGCAGTTCTTC	CASSLEGSRDSINEQFF	TRBD1	-	TRBV11-2	TRBJ2-1
TGCGCCAGCAGCCAAGTCGGACAGGGCGGCTGGGGCTACACCTTC	CASSQVGQGGWGYTF	TRBD1	-	TRBV4-1	TRBJ1-2
TGTGCCAGCAGCTTAGAGAGGACAGGGGGCAGGGAGACCCAGTACTTC	CASSLERTGGRETQYF	TRBD1	-	TRBV7-3	TRBJ2-5
TGTGCCAGCAGCCCTGGACTAGCGGGAGGGTCAACAGATACGCAGTATTTT	CASSPGLAGGSTDTQYF	TRBD2	once	TRBV11-3	TRBJ2-3
TGTGCCAGCAGCTTAGCCAGGGAGGACACTGAAGCTTTCTTT	CASSLAREDTEAFF	-	-	TRBV11-2	TRBJ1-1
TGTGCCAGCAGCCGGACAGGGTTGATCGGAAACACCATATATTTT	CASSRTGLIGNTIYF	TRBD1	once	TRBV28	TRBJ1-3
TGTGCCAGCAGCACGGGGACAGGGGGCGCAAACAATGAGCAGTTCTTC	CASSTGTGGANNEQFF	TRBD1	-	TRBV5-4	TRBJ2-1
TGTGCCAGCAGCTTCCAGGGGGGCTATGGCTACACCTTC	CASSFQGGYGYTF	TRBD1	-	TRBV13	TRBJ1-2
TGTGCCAGCTCGTCGGCTAGCGGAAGAGGGGAGCAGTTCTTC	CASSSASGRGEQFF	TRBD2	-	TRBV7-2	TRBJ2-1
TGTGCCAGCAGCGTAGAGGCAGGGGGATCTGGAAACACCATATATTTT	CASSVEAGGSGNTIYF	TRBD1	few	TRBV9	TRBJ1-3
TGTGCCTGGGCGGGGGGCGGCACAGATACGCAGTATTTT	CAWAGGGTDTQYF	TRBD2	-	TRBV30	TRBJ2-3
TGTGCCAGCAGCCCGACTAGCGGGGGGGCCAGAAATGAGCAGTTCTTC	CASSPTSGGARNEQFF	TRBD2	-	TRBV7-2	TRBJ2-1
TGTGCCAGCAGCTGGTTGGACAGGGGGGACACTGAAGCTTTCTTT	CASSWLDRGDTEAFF	TRBD1	few	TRBV5-5	TRBJ1-1
TGCGCCAGCAGTGGGGCAGGGAATGGCTACACCTTC	CASSGAGNGYTF	-	once	TRBV10-1	TRBJ1-2
TGTGCCAGCAGCTCCGGGACTAGAGTCTCCGGGGAGCTGTTTTTT	CASSSGTRVSGELFF	TRBD2	-	TRBV6-5	TRBJ2-2
TGCGCCAGCAGCCCTGGCAGGGACAGGGTCGGAGGGTATGGCTACACCTTC	CASSPGRDRVGGYGYTF	TRBD1	-	TRBV5-1	TRBJ1-2
TGTGCCAGCAGCTTAGCGCAGGGGCCAAACTATGGCTACACCTTC	CASSLAQGPNYGYTF	-	few	TRBV7-8	TRBJ1-2
TGTGCCAGCAGCGTGGACAGTCCTTATAAAAACACTGAAGCTTTCTTT	CASSVDSPYKNTEAFF	-	-	TRBV5-6	TRBJ1-1
TGTGCCTCCGGGTCCTCTTTTGAGCAGTTCTTC	CASGSSFEQFF	-	-	TRBV7-2	TRBJ2-1
TGTGCCAGCAGTTACTTCTTTACCGGGCAAGAGACCCAGTACTTC	CASSYFFTGQETQYF	-	few	TRBV6-6	TRBJ2-5
TGTGCCAGCAGCTCAACAGGGGGGGGGTACAATGAGCAGTTCTTC	CASSSTGGGYNEQFF	-	-	TRBV7-2	TRBJ2-1
TGCAGCGTTAAGACAGGGGAAACCTACGAGCAGTACTTC	CSVKTGETYEQYF	TRBD1	-	TRBV29-1	TRBJ2-7
TGTGCCAGCAGTTACTCGTTTGCCGCGGGCGGGAATGAGCAGTTCTTC	CASSYSFAAGGNEQFF	-	-	TRBV6-5	TRBJ2-1
TGTGCCAGCAGTTTGACAGGGCGGAATGAGCAGTTCTTC	CASSLTGRNEQFF	TRBD1	-	TRBV27	TRBJ2-1
TGCAGCGTTGAACGAGGACAGTCAGCTACAACCTACACCTTC	CSVERGQSATTYTF	-	-	TRBV29-1	TRBJ1-2
TGTGCCAGCAGCATAGCCCCCCTTAAAGGAGATACGCAGTATTTT	CASSIAPLKGDTQYF	-	few	TRBV5-6	TRBJ2-3
TGCGCCAGCAGCTTGGGGAGGGCCGGAGAGACCCAGTACTTC	CASSLGRAGETQYF	-	-	TRBV5-1	TRBJ2-5
TGTGCCAGCAGCCAAGTCACAACAGGGGGCCGAGCTTTCTTT	CASSQVTTGGRAFF	TRBD1	-	TRBV14	TRBJ1-1
TGTGCCAGCAGCTTAACACGCGGGCAAGAGACCCAGTACTTC	CASSLTRGQETQYF	-	-	TRBV11-3	TRBJ2-5
TGTGCTAGCAGCTTATCTGGACAGGGTATAGATACGCAGTATTTT	CASSLSGQGIDTQYF	TRBD1	-	TRBV7-7	TRBJ2-3
TGTGCCAGCAGCTTATGGCCTAGCGGGGGAACCTACGAGCAGTACTTC	CASSLWPSGGTYEQYF	TRBD2	-	TRBV11-2	TRBJ2-7
TGTGCCAGCAGTTTAGAGTTTCCGGGACAGAGATACGAGCAGTACTTC	CASSLEFPGQRYEQYF	TRBD1	-	TRBV27	TRBJ2-7
TGCGCCAGCAGTGCTTCAGGGGGCGGATCACCCCTCCACTTT	CASSASGGGSPLHF	TRBD1	-	TRBV10-2	TRBJ1-6
TGTGCCAGCAGCTTAGAACAGGAGAACACTGAAGCTTTCTTT	CASSLEQENTEAFF	-	-	TRBV13	TRBJ1-1
TGTGCCAGCAGCTTGGACAGACAGAATTCACCCCTCCACTTT	CASSLDRQNSPLHF	-	-	TRBV5-4	TRBJ1-6
TGCGCCAGCAGCTTGGGGACAGGGGGGCTCTACGAGCAGTACTTC	CASSLGTGGLYEQYF	TRBD1	few	TRBV5-1	TRBJ2-7
TGCGCCAGCAGCCAACAGAGAGGCGGCACAGATACGCAGTATTTT	CASSQQRGGTDTQYF	-	-	TRBV4-3	TRBJ2-3
TGTGCCAGCAGCAACCGGGACACTACTAATGAAAAACTGTTTTTT	CASSNRDTTNEKLFF	-	-	TRBV7-6	TRBJ1-4
TGTGCCAGCAGCCCCGAGCGGGAGGTTAGTGATACGCAGTATTTT	CASSPEREVSDTQYF	TRBD2	-	TRBV7-2	TRBJ2-3
TGTGCCAGCAGCCGTCCGGGACTTAGCACAGATACGCAGTATTTT	CASSRPGLSTDTQYF	-	few	TRBV5-4	TRBJ2-3
TGCGCCAGCAGCCAGGGACTAGCGGGACATGAGCAGTTCTTC	CASSQGLAGHEQFF	TRBD2	-	TRBV4-3	TRBJ2-1
TGTGCCAGCAGCCTCGTACAGGGGGGACCCTACAATGAGCAGTTCTTC	CASSLVQGGPYNEQFF	TRBD1	-	TRBV7-6	TRBJ2-1
TGTGCCTGGAGTGAGACCCAAATCCACCAGGGAAGCGATGGCTACACCTTC	CAWSETQIHQGSDGYTF	-	-	TRBV30	TRBJ1-2
TGCGCCAGCAGCTCCCAAAGGGGTCGAGGAGATACGCAGTATTTT	CASSSQRGRGDTQYF	-	-	TRBV5-1	TRBJ2-3